This T cell receptor (beta chain) emerged from a study of OX40 agonist ivuxolimab in advanced cancers. Turning to the study itself: The treatment was a fully human IgG2 OX40 agonist, ivuxolimab. Study-wide results and limits: At doses 0.1 to 3.0 mg/kg, CD4+ and CD8+ clones expanded. Low clonal expansion, among the lowest seen, marked partial responders at 0.1-3.0 mg/kg.

Some clones are missing from TCRdb's copy, which holds only in-frame ones; the method was immunoSEQ multiplex PCR. The sample includes 80,000 or so clones, roughly 87% of them seen just once. With respect to this clone: Its antigen remains unknown.

V shed 6 bases and J 3 bases; nucleotides not matched to a gene: 8. Germline V gene data show CDR1 as MNHNY and CDR2 as SVGAGI (reference sequence). This CDR3 is built from 15 residues. Any history of autoimmune disease or systemic immunosuppression disqualified patients. The origin of this receptor is an adult with an advanced solid tumor such as melanoma, head and neck, liver or kidney cancer. The sample consisted of CD4+ or CD8+ T cells sorted from blood, taken in a trial of the OX40 agonist ivuxolimab. J is TRBJ1-5 and V is TRBV6-6; 7 nucleotides match TRBD1. The CDR3 spells CASRSPRGSNQPQHF. In DNA, the CDR3 is TGTGCCAGCAGAAGTCCCAGGGGGTCCAATCAGCCCCAGCATTTT.